The next 12 T cell receptor beta chains were all read from a single sample in a study of blood T cell repertoires in COVID-19. The repertoire was sequenced with immunoSEQ multiplex PCR; TCRdb's copy has only in-frame clones and lacks some. The sample lists approximately 160,000 clones; 80% to 90% were seen once. What was sequenced was PBMCs or T cells enriched from blood (not recorded which). Receptors were obtained from a man in his forties or fifties who had recovered from COVID-19.

This clone was counted between two and nine times. This chain joins TRBV23-1 and TRBJ1-6, with D possibly TRBD1 on 5 matching bases. TRBV23-1 has ORF status, its function being uncertain. The CDR3 totals 15 residues. Trimming cost V 6 bases and J 2 bases, with 11 bases left between them. The CDR3 DNA sequence: TGCGCCAGCAGACCGACAGAGCCCTATAATTCACCCCTCCACTTT. It specifies CASRPTEPYNSPLHF.

The chain carries TRBV2 and TRBJ1-2; D not resolved. The V gene lost 10 bases and the J gene lost 8 bases, with 20 bases spanning the gap. Germline loops: CDR1 SNHLY, CDR2 FYNNEI. This CDR3 has 13 residues. CDR3 loop: CATTSGVSGGYTF. DNA for the CDR3: TGTGCCACAACATCCGGGGTTTCGGGGGGCTACACCTTC.

This chain connects TRBV2 to TRBJ1-4; no clear D. The CDR3 contains 16 residues. CDR1 is SNHLY, CDR2 FYNNEI, per germline. V dropped 1 base and J dropped 0 bases, with 9 bases sitting between them. CDR3 DNA sequence: TGTGCCAGCAGTGAAGGGCGGTTAGCAACTAATGAAAAACTGTTTTTT. Translating it yields CASSEGRLATNEKLFF.

The rearrangement joins TRBV7-6 to TRBJ2-5; D possibly corresponds to TRBD1 (5 bases). Germline CDR1 is SGHVS and CDR2 is FNYEAQ. This CDR3 comprises 16 residues. The V gene lost 5 bases and the J gene lost 5 bases, with 21 bases spanning the gap. The CDR3 coding sequence is TGTGCCAGCAGCCGCGGCTACGACAGTAGCAGGGAGACCCAGTACTTC. As protein: CASSRGYDSSRETQYF.

This clone occurred a few times. The V call is TRBV7-9, the J call TRBJ2-2, with 9 bases aligning to TRBD1. There are 16 residues in the CDR3. The germline gives CDR1 SEHNR, CDR2 FQNEAQ (reference sequence). Trimming at V came to 5 bases and at J to 1 base, leaving 5 bases not matched to a gene. CDR3 sequence: CASSAYRGRNTGELFF. Here the CDR3 DNA reads TGTGCCAGCAGCGCATACAGGGGGCGGAACACCGGGGAGCTGTTTTTT.

Regarding this clone: This CDR3 is also generated by other DNA sequences in the sample. The chain joins TRBV18 to TRBJ1-5; no definite D call. Germline V gives CDR1 KGHSH, CDR2 LQKENI. The CDR3 spans 14 residues. The V gene lost 2 bases and the J gene lost 0 bases, with 5 bases spanning the gap. CDR3 loop: CASSPTDSNQPQHF. The CDR3 region has the DNA TGTGCCAGCTCACCAACAGATAGCAATCAGCCCCAGCATTTT.

The chain recombines TRBV20-1 with TRBJ1-2; no reliable D call. Germline V gene sequence: CDR1 DFQATT, CDR2 SNEGSKA (reference sequence). Trimming removed 1 base at V and 6 bases at J, with 6 bases between. This CDR3 is 11 amino acids long. The CDR3 coding sequence is TGCAGTGCTAGAGGAGGCCATGGCTACACCTTC. Protein: CSARGGHGYTF.

The rearrangement joins TRBV4-3 to TRBJ1-5; a possible D gene is TRBD1 (5 bases). Germline CDR1 LGHNA, CDR2 YSLEER. Trimming removed 3 bases from V and 0 bases from J, with 12 bases in between. This CDR3 region has 16 residues. The CDR3 sequence is CASSQGVQGSNQPQHF. The CDR3 region has the DNA TGCGCCAGCAGCCAGGGCGTCCAGGGTAGCAATCAGCCCCAGCATTTT.

The chain carries TRBV29-1 and TRBJ1-1, with TRBD1 as a possible D gene (6 bases). Trimming took off 3 bases at V and 12 bases at J, with 20 bases between the two ends. This CDR3 is built from 13 residues. CDR1 is SQVTM and CDR2 is ANQGSEA in the germline V gene. The CDR3 sequence is CSVESRGPLVSFF. DNA for the CDR3: TGCAGCGTTGAGAGCAGGGGACCGCTGGTATCTTTCTTT.

The chain recombines TRBV7-2 with TRBJ2-4; 15 bases are shared with TRBD2. The CDR3 runs 16 residues. Germline CDR1 is SGHTA and CDR2 is FQGNSA. V shed 5 bases, J shed 12 bases, and the junction held 11 bases outside the gene matches. CDR3 amino acids: CASSQRPGLAGGNQYF. The CDR3 coding sequence is TGTGCCAGCAGCCAAAGACCGGGACTAGCGGGGGGCAATCAGTACTTC.

J is TRBJ1-1 and V is TRBV6-5; TRBD1 matches 11 bases. Trimming removed 2 bases from V and 5 bases from J; junction bases left unmatched: 7. Germline V gives CDR1 MNHEY, CDR2 SVGAGI. This CDR3 contains 16 residues. The CDR3 region is CASSYIRTGGGTEAFF. The CDR3 nucleotides read TGTGCCAGCAGTTACATTCGGACAGGGGGCGGGACTGAAGCTTTCTTT.

The V and J genes are TRBV7-9 and TRBJ1-3, with a weak D call TRBD1 (5 bases). V lost 8 bases, J lost 0 bases, and 11 bases lay in between. Looked up from germline, CDR1 is SEHNR and CDR2 is FQNEAQ (reference sequence). This CDR3 has 14 residues. The CDR3 sequence is CASLRQSSGNTIYF. DNA of the CDR3: TGTGCCAGCCTACGACAGAGCTCTGGAAACACCATATATTTT.